This entry is about one TCR beta chain. Its antigen is still unknown. CDR3 size: 14 residues. V lost 5 bases and J 3 bases, leaving 13 bases between the germline ends. The record originates from a study of blood T cells in healthy people across ages. Study details: About one barcoded beta molecule per two T cells was the capture yield of template switching. Whole-study results and caveats: PBMCs left unsorted prevented a conclusive naive versus antigen-experienced comparison. Higher diversity and more naive CD4+ cells were features of long-lived donors, compared to aged donors.

Alongside a J-beta primer mix, a sample-barcoded 5' primer served in a second PCR lasting about 7 to 12 cycles. TCRdb re-called the 5' RACE reads with MiXCR, one entry per CDR3 protein. Here the sample spans around 780,000 distinct CDR3 sequences, roughly 25% being singletons. The same sample was also used in a study of T cells of mothers and their children. From that paper: Related mother-child pairs shared slightly more overlap than unrelated pairs, but the difference was non-significant.

The sample consisted of blood. The sequence was obtained from a boy younger than 18 in good health. The rearrangement uses TRBV12-3 or TRBV12-4 and TRBJ1-1; tentatively, D is TRBD1 (5 bases). CDR3 region: CASSAGTIDTEAFF. The CDR3 DNA sequence: TGTGCCAGCAGTGCCGGGACGATTGACACTGAAGCTTTCTTT.